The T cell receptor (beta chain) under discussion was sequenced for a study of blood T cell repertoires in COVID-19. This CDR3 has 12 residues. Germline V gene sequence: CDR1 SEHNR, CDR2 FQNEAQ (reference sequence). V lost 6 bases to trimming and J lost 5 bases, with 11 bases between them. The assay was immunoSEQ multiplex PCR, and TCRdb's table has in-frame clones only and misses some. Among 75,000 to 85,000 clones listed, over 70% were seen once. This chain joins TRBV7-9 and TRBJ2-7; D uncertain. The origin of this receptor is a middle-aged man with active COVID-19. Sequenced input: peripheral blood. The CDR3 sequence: CASSSDGDEQYF. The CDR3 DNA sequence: TGTGCCAGCAGTTCGGATGGAGACGAGCAGTACTTC.